Following are 20 T cell receptor beta chains from one sample sequenced in a study of T-cell reconstitution after alpha-beta-depleted transplantation in children. Unique molecular identifiers were incorporated into the prepared TCRbeta library. TCRdb used MiXCR to reprocess the PCR reads, holding one entry per CDR3 protein. The profile shows approximately 640,000 distinct CDR3 sequences, over 15% of them singletons. This specimen consisted of PBMCs from the stem cell graft donor, obtained from the stem cell graft. Receptors were obtained from a human donor who donated a stem cell graft to a child with acute myeloid leukemia.

J is TRBJ2-1 and V is TRBV7-9, with 7 bases lining up with TRBD1. Germline V CDR1 and CDR2: SEHNR, FQNEAQ (reference sequence). The CDR3 has 14 residues. Losses at the gene ends were 4 bases for V and 9 bases for J; bases not matched to a gene: 9. CDR3 bases: TGTGCCAGCAGCTCCTCGACAGGGTGGAGTGAGCAGTTCTTC. Protein: CASSSSTGWSEQFF.

The V and J genes are TRBV4-1 and TRBJ2-3; TRBD2 matches 10 bases. The V segment lost 1 base and the J segment 3 bases; nucleotides outside the gene matches: 7. The CDR3 length is 17 residues. Germline values: CDR1 MGHRA, CDR2 YSYEKL. The CDR3 is CASSQVGLAEETDTQYF. The CDR3 nucleotides read TGCGCCAGCAGCCAAGTAGGACTAGCGGAGGAAACAGATACGCAGTATTTT.

This clonotype was seen only a few times. The chain has TRBV5-6 and TRBJ1-1, with 9 nucleotides matching TRBD1. Looked up from germline, CDR1 is SGHDT and CDR2 is YYEEEE. The V and J ends lost 2 bases and 3 bases, in that order; junction bases with no gene match: 11. There are 17 residues in the CDR3. The CDR3 protein is CASSFGWDRAIYTEAFF. Here the CDR3 DNA reads TGTGCCAGCAGCTTTGGGTGGGACAGGGCGATTTACACTGAAGCTTTCTTT.

Comment on this clonotype: A much larger clone lies a single base off, so this may be a read error. V and J are TRBV6-1 and TRBJ1-1, with TRBD1 identical over 7 bases. Looked up from germline, CDR1 is MNHNS and CDR2 is SASEGT. V was pared by 6 bases and J by 5 bases, with 9 bases of the junction left unmatched. The CDR3 has 14 residues. The CDR3 here is CASSPRGARTEAFF. Written as DNA, the CDR3 is TGTGCCAGCAGCCCCAGGGGGGCGCGGACTGAAGCTTTCTTT.

This clonotype was picked up a small number of times. This rearrangement joins TRBV5-1 to TRBJ2-1, with D tentatively TRBD1 (6 bases). The V gene's germline CDR1 is SGHRS and CDR2 YFSETQ. The CDR3 contains 11 residues. Trimming took off 7 bases at V and 5 bases at J, with 7 bases between the two ends. In DNA form, the CDR3 reads TGCGCCAGCCAGGGGCACAATGAGCAGTTCTTC. Translated, it gives CASQGHNEQFF. Supplemented by reference TRBV5-1 and TRBJ2-1, the full variable domain reads KAGVTQTPRYLIKTRGQQVTLSCSPISGHRSVSWYQQTPGQGLQFLFEYFSETQRNKGNFPGRFSGRQFSNSRSEMNVSTLELGDSALYLCASQGHNEQFFGPGTRLTVL.

The table lists this clonotype with a few counts. The chain recombines TRBV12-3 or TRBV12-4 with TRBJ2-2, with D possibly TRBD1 on 6 matching bases. The CDR3 runs 14 residues. The ends were cut back, 6 bases at V and 5 bases at J, with 13 bases in the middle. The CDR3 protein is CASSSTGKTGELFF. CDR3 DNA: TGTGCCAGCAGCTCCACAGGGAAGACCGGGGAGCTGTTTTTT.

This clonotype appeared many times. The J gene is TRBJ1-1, the V gene TRBV20-1; 11 bases are shared with TRBD1. The germline gives CDR1 DFQATT, CDR2 SNEGSKA (reference sequence). This CDR3 is built from 15 residues. The trim removed 2 bases at V and 5 bases at J, leaving 7 bases unmatched. CDR3 sequence (DNA): TGCAGTGCTAGAAGAGGACAGGGGGCGTGGACTGAAGCTTTCTTT. This encodes CSARRGQGAWTEAFF.

Comments on this clonotype: Mismatch with germline at one junction end may stem from a read error. This rearrangement joins TRBV20-1 to TRBJ1-1, with 9 nucleotides matching TRBD1. The germline gives CDR1 DFQATT, CDR2 SNEGSKA (reference sequence). There are 15 residues in the CDR3. The DNA for the CDR3 is TGCAGTGCTGGGCAATCCGGGACAGGGAACTCTGAAGCTTTCTTT. This codes for CSAGQSGTGNSEAFF.

The genes are TRBV15 and TRBJ2-5; 7 nucleotides agree with TRBD1. The germline CDR1 and CDR2 sequences are LNHNV and YYDKDF (reference sequence). The junction had 6 bases not matched to a gene; V was cut back by 0 bases and J by 5 bases. CDR3 size: 15 residues. CDR3 sequence: CATSRDPGGVETQYF. CDR3 DNA sequence: TGTGCCACCAGCAGAGATCCAGGGGGAGTCGAGACCCAGTACTTC. Full variable domain (remainder filled in from reference TRBV15 and TRBJ2-5): DAMVIQNPRYQVTQFGKPVTLSCSQTLNHNVMYWYQQKSSQAPKLLFHYYDKDFNNEADTPDNFQSRRPNTSFCFLDIRSPGLGDTAMYLCATSRDPGGVETQYFGPGTRLLVL.

This clonotype was counted a few times. This sequence may be a read error, since a much larger clone differs from it by one base. The chain combines TRBV12-3 or TRBV12-4 with TRBJ2-7; 7 bases fit TRBD2. The CDR3 runs 13 residues. Unmatched junction bases numbered 4, after V lost 1 base and J lost 7 bases. The DNA for the CDR3 is TGTGCCAGCAGTTTAGGCGGGCGGGAGGAGCAGTACTTC. Encoded protein: CASSLGGREEQYF.

In its sample, this clonotype was seen many times. J is TRBJ2-7 and V is TRBV5-1; the match to TRBD1 covers 8 bases. The CDR3 loop spans 13 amino acids. V lost 4 bases and J lost 4; bases outside the gene matches: 4. Germline assignment: CDR1 SGHRS and CDR2 YFSETQ. In DNA form, the CDR3 reads TGCGCCAGCAGCGCTGGACAGGGTTACGAGCAGTACGTC. Its protein is CASSAGQGYEQYV.

This clonotype was counted ten times or more. This CDR3 is CSAPRQDSSYEQYV. The CDR3 DNA follows: TGCAGTGCCCCCCGACAAGATAGCTCCTACGAGCAGTACGTC. The chain employs TRBV20-1 and TRBJ2-7; D is unresolved. The CDR3 is 14 residues long. The germline V gene encodes CDR1 DFQATT and CDR2 SNEGSKA (reference sequence). V gave up 6 bases and J gave up 0 bases, with 15 bases separating them.

This clonotype was seen repeatedly, ten times or more. The V and J genes are TRBV20-1 and TRBJ1-5; D gene uncertain. CDR3 length: 15 residues. The germline V gene encodes CDR1 DFQATT and CDR2 SNEGSKA (reference sequence). With 0 bases removed from V and 1 base from J, the gap between germline ends came to 10 bases. CDR3 region: CSARDYTRSNQPQHF. The DNA of the CDR3 is TGCAGTGCTAGAGATTATACACGGAGCAATCAGCCCCAGCATTTT.

This clonotype was counted a few times. CDR3 sequence reads: CASSLSINEQFF. DNA of the CDR3: TGTGCCAGCAGCTTATCCATCAATGAGCAGTTCTTC. The chain is built from TRBV5-8 and TRBJ2-1, with D unresolved. The ends were cut back, 2 bases at V and 6 bases at J, with 6 bases in the middle. This CDR3 comprises 12 residues. Germline CDR1 and CDR2: SGHTS and YDEGEE. Complete variable domain (other parts from reference TRBV5-8 and TRBJ2-1): EAGVTQSPTHLIKTRGQQATLRCSPISGHTSVYWYQQALGLGLQFLLWYDEGEERNRGNFPPRFSGRQFPNYSSELNVNALELEDSALYLCASSLSINEQFFGPGTRLTVL.

This clonotype was seen ten or more times. V and J are TRBV15 and TRBJ1-1; maybe TRBD1 (5 bases). This CDR3 spans 12 amino acids. CDR1 and CDR2 from the germline V gene are LNHNV and YYDKDF (reference sequence). V was shortened by 3 bases and J by 7 bases, with 9 bases between the two germline ends. The CDR3: CATSRGPLEAFF. CDR3 nucleotides: TGTGCCACCAGCAGGGGACCGCTTGAAGCTTTCTTT. Based on the CDR3 plus reference TRBV15 and TRBJ1-1, the full variable domain is DAMVIQNPRYQVTQFGKPVTLSCSQTLNHNVMYWYQQKSSQAPKLLFHYYDKDFNNEADTPDNFQSRRPNTSFCFLDIRSPGLGDTAMYLCATSRGPLEAFFGQGTRLTVV.

This clonotype came up a few times. J is TRBJ2-2 and V is TRBV7-2; D unresolved. Germline V CDR1 and CDR2: SGHTA, FQGNSA. Trimming removed 3 bases from V and 2 bases from J, with 10 bases in between. The CDR3 loop spans 15 amino acids. In DNA form, the CDR3 reads TGTGCCAGCAGCTTTGGTACACTTAACACCGGGGAGCTGTTTTTT. It codes for CASSFGTLNTGELFF.

On this clonotype: This clone may be a read error of a much larger clone one base away. This rearrangement joins TRBV29-1 to TRBJ2-1; TRBD1 matches at 7 bases. This CDR3 has 16 residues. From germline, CDR1 is SQVTM and CDR2 ANQGSEA. The CDR3 loop reads CSVDLSGQSPYNKQFF. The CDR3 DNA reads as TGCAGCGTTGATCTTTCGGGACAGAGCCCATACAATAAGCAGTTCTTC.

The rearrangement uses TRBV20-1 and TRBJ1-1; 8 bases agree with TRBD1. J was trimmed by 5 bases and V by 1 base; bases with no gene match: 6. CDR1 and CDR2 (germline): DFQATT, SNEGSKA (reference sequence). The CDR3 is made up of 14 amino acids. This CDR3 reads CSARGWTGSTEAFF. Here the CDR3 DNA reads TGCAGTGCTAGAGGCTGGACAGGGAGTACTGAAGCTTTCTTT.

This clonotype was observed a few times. This chain links TRBV20-1 with TRBJ2-5; 9 nucleotides line up with TRBD2. Germline-derived CDR1 and CDR2 are DFQATT and SNEGSKA (reference sequence). CDR3 length: 16 amino acids. Germline trimming cut 0 bases from V and 2 bases from J; bases unmatched to any gene: 7. The CDR3 DNA reads as TGCAGTGCTAGAGATCCCCTAGCGGGGCGTCAAGAGACCCAGTACTTC. It specifies CSARDPLAGRQETQYF.

This clonotype was recorded a few times. The chain has TRBV20-1 and TRBJ1-5; D ambiguous. The CDR3 consists of 12 residues. Trimming took 6 bases from V and 0 from J, leaving 6 bases between them. Germline assignment: CDR1 DFQATT and CDR2 SNEGSKA (reference sequence). The CDR3 DNA reads as TGCAGTGCAACGGTTAGCAATCAGCCCCAGCATTTT. Its protein product is CSATVSNQPQHF.